The 11 T cell receptor beta chains below were found in one sample sequenced in a study of T-cell memory formation after mild COVID-19. TCRdb processed the 5' RACE reads anew with MiXCR; each CDR3 protein has one entry. The sample has hundreds of thousands of distinct CDR3 sequences, about 20% seen once. The material sequenced was PBMCs or a T cell subset sorted from them (not recorded which). Receptors originate from an adult woman who had mild COVID-19 (a few samples of this study predate the infection). Cell type and time point are not known.

This clonotype has just a few counts. The chain has TRBV3-1 and TRBJ2-2; 10 nucleotides line up with TRBD2. The CDR3 length is 19 residues. The V gene's germline CDR1 is LGHDT and CDR2 YNNKEL (reference sequence). The V and J ends lost 0 bases and 0 bases, in that order; junction bases with no gene match: 7. CDR3 nucleotides: TGTGCCAGCAGCCAAGATCTCAGGACTAGCGGCGCGAACACCGGGGAGCTGTTTTTT. Protein product: CASSQDLRTSGANTGELFF.

The V gene is TRBV7-2, the J gene TRBJ2-7; 7 nucleotides agree with TRBD2. The CDR3 covers 14 residues. With 5 bases clipped from V and 2 bases from J, the junction kept 6 bases outside the gene matches. CDR1 and CDR2 from the germline V gene are SGHTA and FQGNSA. The CDR3 nucleotides are TGTGCCAGCAGCACCGGACTAGTGCCCTACGAGCAGTACTTC. Its translation: CASSTGLVPYEQYF.

In its sample, this clonotype was seen a few times. V gene TRBV20-1 combines with J gene TRBJ2-5, with D unclear. This CDR3 spans 12 amino acids. Germline V lookup: CDR1 DFQATT, CDR2 SNEGSKA (reference sequence). With 4 bases removed from V and 3 bases from J, the gap between germline ends came to 9 bases. The CDR3 protein is CSAIIIEETQYF. In DNA form, the CDR3 reads TGCAGTGCTATTATAATTGAAGAGACCCAGTACTTC.

The rearrangement joins TRBV12-3 or TRBV12-4 to TRBJ2-1, with 7 nucleotides matching TRBD2. Trimming took 4 bases from V and 9 from J; bases not matched to a gene: 6. The length of the CDR3 is 13 residues. CDR3 nucleotide sequence: TGTGCCAGCAGTTGGGTAGCGGGCAGTGAGCAGTTCTTC. Amino acid sequence: CASSWVAGSEQFF.

This clonotype was detected only a few times. The chain uses TRBV5-6 and TRBJ2-1; 8 bases are a match to TRBD1. Germline lookup yields CDR1 SGHDT and CDR2 YYEEEE. This CDR3 spans 17 amino acids. The junction had 11 bases not matched to a gene; V was cut back by 0 bases and J by 6 bases. The CDR3 bases are TGTGCCAGCAGCTTGGGAGTTGGGGACAGGTCGTCCAATGAGCAGTTCTTC. Protein: CASSLGVGDRSSNEQFF. The variable domain in full, completed from reference TRBV5-6 and TRBJ2-1, reads DAGVTQSPTHLIKTRGQQVTLRCSPKSGHDTVSWYQQALGQGPQFIFQYYEEEERQRGNFPDRFSGHQFPNYSSELNVNALLLGDSALYLCASSLGVGDRSSNEQFFGPGTRLTVL.

A few counts support this clonotype. The chain uses TRBV11-3 and TRBJ2-7; 9 nucleotides agree with TRBD1. The germline V gene encodes CDR1 SGHNT and CDR2 YENEEA. With V trimmed by 5 bases and J by 7 bases, 9 bases remained unmatched. There are 14 residues in the CDR3. CDR3 amino acids: CASSLRQGVREQYF. The CDR3 region has the DNA TGTGCCAGCAGCCTCAGACAGGGGGTGAGGGAGCAGTACTTC.

The chain couples TRBV6-1 to TRBJ2-7; TRBD2 agrees at 9 bases. The germline CDR1 and CDR2 sequences are MNHNS and SASEGT. The J segment lost 4 bases and the V segment lost 3 bases, leaving 7 bases of the junction unmatched. This CDR3 has 15 amino acids. Here the CDR3 DNA reads TGTGCCAGCAGTGATATAGCGGGAGTAAATTACGAGCAGTACTTC. The encoded protein is CASSDIAGVNYEQYF.

In this sample, this clonotype turned up a few times. This chain's CDR3 is CASSLAEGPQETQYF. The CDR3 DNA reads as TGTGCCAGCAGCTTGGCTGAGGGGCCGCAAGAGACCCAGTACTTC. The V gene is TRBV5-5, the J gene TRBJ2-5, with D perhaps assigned TRBD1 or TRBD2 (5 bases each). Germline-derived CDR1 and CDR2 are SGHKS and YYEKEE (reference sequence). Deletions cut 0 bases from V and 2 bases from J, with 11 bases between. The CDR3 sequence is 15 residues long.

The V call is TRBV10-3, the J call TRBJ2-5; weak D call: TRBD1 (6 bases). The CDR3 is 18 residues long. V was trimmed by 0 bases and J by 4 bases, leaving 21 bases between them. Germline-derived CDR1 and CDR2 are ENHRY and SYGVKD. The CDR3 coding sequence is TGTGCCATCAGTGAGTCGACGTCGTTTAGGGGGAGTGGAGAGACCCAGTACTTC. Amino acids: CAISESTSFRGSGETQYF.

This clonotype has a count of ten or more. The CDR3 DNA follows: TGCGCCAGCAGCTTCGGGACAGGGATCTACGAGCAGTACTTC. Encoded protein: CASSFGTGIYEQYF. The V and J genes are TRBV5-1 and TRBJ2-7, with 9 bases fitting TRBD1. V lost 2 bases, J lost 3 bases, and 3 bases stayed unmatched. The CDR3 runs 14 residues. Germline CDR1 reads SGHRS; CDR2 reads YFSETQ.

The chain couples TRBV6-2 or TRBV6-3 to TRBJ2-7, with unresolved D. The CDR3 covers 14 residues. CDR1 MNHEY and CDR2 SVGEGT come from the germline V gene. V was trimmed by 0 bases and J by 2 bases, leaving 8 bases between them. The CDR3: CASSYSIIPYEQYF. DNA of the CDR3: TGTGCCAGCAGTTACTCGATAATCCCCTACGAGCAGTACTTC.